This TCR beta chain was recovered during a study of cytomegalovirus exposure and HLA in healthy donors. V lost 0 bases and J 3 bases, leaving 7 bases between the germline ends. The germline CDR1 and CDR2 sequences are SGHNT and YYREEE (reference sequence). This CDR3 spans 13 amino acids. PCR used 60 Vbeta primers and 13 Jbeta primers. Sequenced by immunoSEQ multiplex PCR; TCRdb stores in-frame clones only, minus some. This table holds more than 95,000 clones, about 10% found once. A few counts support this clone. As yet, its antigen is unknown. Points from the study as a whole: An analysis that came later showed most CMV-associated TCR beta chains appearing HLA-restricted.

Specimen: PBMCs. The clonotype comes from a woman in her late teens or twenties in good health and CMV-seropositive. The rearrangement uses TRBV5-4 and TRBJ2-7; a possible D gene is TRBD1 (5 bases). The CDR3, as DNA: TGTGCCAGCAGCTTGGGGACACTCTACGAGCAGTACTTC. Amino acid sequence: CASSLGTLYEQYF.